The sequence of this TCR beta chain was determined in a study of technical replicates of blood from a handful of donors. Germline V gene data show CDR1 as SGHVS and CDR2 as FNYEAQ. Trimming cost V 1 base and J 6 bases, with 12 bases left between them. This CDR3 is 14 amino acids long. Some clones are missing from TCRdb's copy, which holds only in-frame ones; the method was immunoSEQ multiplex PCR. The sample holds 70,000 to 75,000 clones, 85% to 95% seen once. Sequencing was performed on T cells isolated from PBMCs. This TCR came from a human donor in good health. The chain employs TRBV7-6 and TRBJ1-2, with a tentative D call TRBD1 (5 bases). CDR3 residues: CASSLVGQGNGYTF. For the CDR3, the DNA is TGTGCCAGCAGCTTAGTAGGTCAGGGCAATGGCTACACCTTC.